The 27 T cell receptor beta chains given below trace back to one sample, sequenced in a study of T cell repertoires in cytomegalovirus infection. One entry per CDR3 protein, called by TCRdb with MiXCR from the reads. This table has about 110,000 distinct CDR3 sequences, less than 55% appearing once. Their antigens remain unidentified. The sample was CD8+ T cells from cultured PBMCs, taken from culture after CMV antigen stimulation. Source of these receptors: a human donor in good health (CMV status not recorded). Some clones in this sample may be carry-over from other donors' samples.

In this sample, this clonotype turned up many times. The chain couples TRBV7-2 to TRBJ2-7, with D perhaps given as TRBD1 or TRBD2 (5 bases each). CDR3 length equals 14 residues. The V gene lost 5 bases and the J gene lost 3 bases, with 14 bases spanning the gap. Germline V gene data show CDR1 as SGHTA and CDR2 as FQGNSA. In nucleotides, the CDR3 is TGTGCCAGCAGCCCAACGGGACCTAGCTACGAGCAGTACTTC. It translates to CASSPTGPSYEQYF.

This clonotype came up many times. The chain joins TRBV6-1 to TRBJ1-4; D uncertain. The V gene lost 7 bases and the J gene lost 5 bases, with 20 bases spanning the gap. The CDR3 totals 16 residues. In germline, CDR1 is MNHNS, CDR2 SASEGT. The CDR3 protein is CASTTQRRERNEKLFF. CDR3 bases: TGTGCCAGCACTACTCAACGCCGGGAGCGAAATGAAAAACTGTTTTTT.

V usage is TRBV12-3 or TRBV12-4 and J usage is TRBJ2-3; TRBD2 matches 11 bases. The CDR3 sequence is 18 residues long. Trimming cost V 6 bases and J 4 bases; bases outside gene matches: 15. The CDR3 bases are TGTGCCAGCAGCGTAATTGGACTAGCGGGTGGAGGCGCAGATACGCAGTATTTT. This sequence encodes CASSVIGLAGGGADTQYF.

V gene TRBV7-9 combines with J gene TRBJ1-2; D is unclear. Trimming shortened V by 4 bases and J by 3 bases, and 9 bases separated the two germline ends. The CDR3 length is 13 residues. Looked up from germline, CDR1 is SEHNR and CDR2 is FQNEAQ (reference sequence). The CDR3 sequence is CASSSWPYYGYTF. The CDR3 DNA reads TGTGCCAGCAGCTCCTGGCCTTACTATGGCTACACCTTC.

This clonotype was picked up many times. V usage is TRBV7-2 and J usage is TRBJ1-5, with D possibly being TRBD1 (5 bases). The CDR3 covers 12 residues. V was cut by 5 bases and J by 7 bases, with 9 bases left in between. Germline V gene data show CDR1 as SGHTA and CDR2 as FQGNSA. The CDR3 loop reads CASSPRGQPQHF. In DNA form, the CDR3 reads TGTGCCAGCAGCCCCCGGGGGCAGCCCCAGCATTTT.

The chain is built from TRBV5-6 and TRBJ1-1, with D hard to call. V lost 0 bases to trimming and J lost 1 base, with 10 bases between them. Germline V CDR1 and CDR2: SGHDT, YYEEEE. This CDR3 is 15 amino acids long. CDR3 amino acids: CASSLGFSWNTEAFF. DNA for the CDR3: TGTGCCAGCAGCTTGGGTTTCAGTTGGAACACTGAAGCTTTCTTT. Full variable domain (rest looked up from reference TRBV5-6 and TRBJ1-1): DAGVTQSPTHLIKTRGQQVTLRCSPKSGHDTVSWYQQALGQGPQFIFQYYEEEERQRGNFPDRFSGHQFPNYSSELNVNALLLGDSALYLCASSLGFSWNTEAFFGQGTRLTVV.

The chain couples TRBV6-6 to TRBJ1-2, with D hard to call. The CDR3 covers 12 residues. The V and J ends lost 2 bases and 5 bases respectively, with 6 bases between them. Germline assignment: CDR1 MNHNY and CDR2 SVGAGI (reference sequence). The CDR3 bases are TGTGCCAGCAGTTACGGGTCATATGGCTACACCTTC. It specifies CASSYGSYGYTF.

This clonotype was counted a single time. V gene TRBV27 combines with J gene TRBJ1-1; D not resolved. The V end lost 5 bases, the J end lost 5 bases, and 18 bases lay between the germline ends. The CDR3 covers 15 residues. Germline V gene sequence: CDR1 MNHEY, CDR2 SMNVEV (reference sequence). This CDR3 is CASSTTPGLMTEAFF. DNA of the CDR3: TGTGCCAGCAGTACGACACCCGGTCTTATGACTGAAGCTTTCTTT.

The rearrangement joins TRBV7-4 to TRBJ2-5, with D hard to call. The CDR3 covers 15 residues. Germline V gene sequence: CDR1 SGHVT, CDR2 SQSDAQ. Trimming left V 1 base short and J 7 bases short, with 16 bases between. CDR3 amino acids: CASSLGFGDISTQYF. The CDR3 nucleotides are TGTGCCAGCAGCTTAGGGTTTGGCGACATTTCGACCCAGTACTTC.

The V and J genes are TRBV5-1 and TRBJ1-2; 10 bases fit TRBD1. The germline gives CDR1 SGHRS, CDR2 YFSETQ. This CDR3 contains 13 residues. The trim removed 3 bases at V and 6 bases at J, leaving 2 bases unmatched. In DNA, the CDR3 is TGCGCCAGCAGCTCTGGACAGGGGGATGGCTACACCTTC. Residues: CASSSGQGDGYTF. The full variable domain, with the rest looked up from reference TRBV5-1 and TRBJ1-2, is KAGVTQTPRYLIKTRGQQVTLSCSPISGHRSVSWYQQTPGQGLQFLFEYFSETQRNKGNFPGRFSGRQFSNSRSEMNVSTLELGDSALYLCASSSGQGDGYTFGSGTRLTVV.

V usage is TRBV4-1 and J usage is TRBJ1-4; 7 positions agree with TRBD1. Germline V CDR1 and CDR2: MGHRA, YSYEKL. V was clipped by 8 bases and J by 6 bases; unmatched bases: 6. CDR3 length: 13 residues. The CDR3 nucleotides are TGCGCCAGCCAGGCAGGGGGAGATGAAAAACTGTTTTTT. Its translation is CASQAGGDEKLFF.

This clonotype was seen more than once but under ten times. V gene TRBV20-1 combines with J gene TRBJ1-1; D may be TRBD1 (5 bases). V was pared by 4 bases and J by 5 bases, with 14 bases between. Germline values: CDR1 DFQATT, CDR2 SNEGSKA (reference sequence). CDR3 size: 13 residues. CDR3 amino acids: CSATKSGSTEAFF. As DNA, the CDR3 is TGCAGTGCTACGAAATCAGGGTCAACTGAAGCTTTCTTT.

This rearrangement joins TRBV27 to TRBJ1-4; 8 bases are a match to TRBD1. Germline V CDR1 and CDR2: MNHEY, SMNVEV (reference sequence). Trimming took 2 bases from V and 8 from J; bases not matched to a gene: 4. CDR3 length: 14 residues. CDR3 in amino acids: CASSLDRGYEKLFF. CDR3 in DNA: TGTGCCAGCAGTTTAGACAGGGGCTACGAAAAACTGTTTTTT.

The rearrangement joins TRBV4-1 to TRBJ2-1, with TRBD1 as a possible D gene (5 bases). The CDR3 contains 16 residues. The V end lost 3 bases, the J end lost 10 bases, and 22 bases lay between the germline ends. Germline CDR1 and CDR2: MGHRA and YSYEKL. The CDR3 DNA follows: TGCGCCAGCAGCCACCCAGCAGTGGGGCGACCCCACGAGCAGTTCTTC. It encodes CASSHPAVGRPHEQFF.

Notes on this clonotype: Since a much larger clone is just one base distant, this may be a read error. The rearrangement joins TRBV6-6 to TRBJ1-1; D gene ambiguous. There are 14 residues in the CDR3. Looked up from germline, CDR1 is MNHNY and CDR2 is SVGAGI (reference sequence). The CDR3 is CVSSYSRADTEAFF. CDR3 bases: TGTGTCAGCAGTTACTCGAGGGCCGACACTGAAGCTTTCTTT.

The chain uses TRBV6-6 and TRBJ2-3, with D tentatively TRBD1 (5 bases). The V end lost 2 bases, the J end lost 4 bases, and 10 bases lay between the germline ends. Germline CDR1 and CDR2: MNHNY and SVGAGI (reference sequence). The CDR3 runs 14 residues. CDR3 in DNA: TGTGCCAGCAGTTACCCAGGGTTTCCAGATACGCAGTATTTT. Translating it yields CASSYPGFPDTQYF.

The rearrangement links TRBV7-4 to TRBJ1-5; D perhaps matches TRBD1 (5 bases). The germline V gene has CDR1 SGHVT and CDR2 SQSDAQ. The V gene lost 4 bases and the J gene lost 5 bases, with 15 bases spanning the gap. The CDR3 contains 15 residues. In DNA form, the CDR3 reads TGTGCCAGCAGCTGGGGGTGGGGCGCCGATCAGCCCCAGCATTTT. The encoded protein is CASSWGWGADQPQHF.

V is TRBV7-9 and J is TRBJ1-5; D is ambiguous. CDR1 SEHNR and CDR2 FQNEAQ come from the germline V gene (reference sequence). The CDR3 is 15 amino acids. V lost 4 bases and J 3 bases, leaving 13 bases between the germline ends. As DNA, the CDR3 is TGTGCCAGCAGCTCCATCTACGACCTCAATCAGCCCCAGCATTTT. Residues: CASSSIYDLNQPQHF.

This clonotype was observed a single time. The chain links TRBV19 to TRBJ1-5; D not certain. This CDR3 has 12 amino acids. CDR1 is LNHDA and CDR2 is SQIVND in the germline V gene (reference sequence). V gave up 3 bases and J gave up 7 bases, with 7 bases separating them. CDR3 region: CASSMWGQPQHF. The DNA for the CDR3 is TGTGCCAGTAGTATGTGGGGACAGCCCCAGCATTTT.

This chain links TRBV5-1 with TRBJ2-3; 8 bases fit TRBD1. The CDR3 loop spans 14 amino acids. Trimming removed 3 bases from V and 5 bases from J; junction bases left unmatched: 5. The V gene's germline CDR1 is SGHRS and CDR2 YFSETQ. CDR3 sequence: CASSYGQGVDTQYF. In DNA, the CDR3 is TGCGCCAGCAGCTATGGACAGGGTGTAGATACGCAGTATTTT.

V is TRBV5-6 and J is TRBJ1-5; the D gene is possibly TRBD1 (5 bases). The germline CDR1 and CDR2 sequences are SGHDT and YYEEEE. Trimming took 4 bases from V and 3 from J, leaving 11 bases between them. The CDR3 loop spans 14 amino acids. For the CDR3, the DNA is TGTGCCAGCAGCCCCGGGGGGTACAATCAGCCCCAGCATTTT. Encoded protein: CASSPGGYNQPQHF.

This clonotype turned up a few times. The rearrangement links TRBV7-7 to TRBJ1-4, with a possible D match to TRBD1 (6 bases). V was pared by 1 base and J by 4 bases, with 13 bases between. Germline CDR1 SSHAT, CDR2 FNYEAQ (reference sequence). The CDR3 runs to 16 residues. This chain's CDR3 is CASSLGTGPHNEKLFF. CDR3 in DNA: TGTGCCAGCAGCTTAGGTACAGGGCCGCATAATGAAAAACTGTTTTTT.

The chain employs TRBV29-1 and TRBJ1-3, with TRBD1 matching 8 bases. Germline V gives CDR1 SQVTM, CDR2 ANQGSEA. The J segment lost 0 bases and the V segment lost 1 base, leaving 5 bases of the junction unmatched. The CDR3 spans 16 residues. The CDR3 DNA follows: TGCAGCGTTGAAGGACAGGGGCTCCACTCTGGAAACACCATATATTTT. It translates to CSVEGQGLHSGNTIYF.

The CDR3 coding sequence is TGTGCCAGCAGGTACGGGGGCGAGCAGTACTTC. Residues: CASRYGGEQYF. This chain joins TRBV27 and TRBJ2-7; a weak D match, TRBD2 (6 bases). Germline CDR1 MNHEY, CDR2 SMNVEV (reference sequence). This CDR3 spans 11 amino acids. V shed 6 bases and J shed 6 bases, with 9 bases lying between them.

This clonotype has only a few counts. This chain uses TRBV6-1 with TRBJ1-2; D not resolved. The germline V gene encodes CDR1 MNHNS and CDR2 SASEGT. Between the trimmed V and J ends, which lost 6 bases and 2 bases, there was a span of 19 bases. The CDR3 consists of 16 residues. CDR3 DNA: TGTGCCAGCAGCGAGTTACCCTCACAGTCAAACTATGGCTACACCTTC. Translated: CASSELPSQSNYGYTF.

This clonotype was counted only a few times. J is TRBJ2-5 and V is TRBV4-1; 7 positions agree with TRBD2. Germline lookup yields CDR1 MGHRA and CDR2 YSYEKL. The CDR3 sequence is 17 residues long. Trimming cost V 2 bases and J 4 bases; bases outside gene matches: 13. CDR3 residues: CASSQNPFGGSRETQYF. In nucleotides, the CDR3 is TGCGCCAGCAGCCAAAACCCGTTCGGGGGGAGTAGAGAGACCCAGTACTTC.

This clonotype showed up just a few times. This chain joins TRBV7-9 and TRBJ2-1; D ambiguous. The V gene's germline CDR1 is SEHNR and CDR2 FQNEAQ (reference sequence). The CDR3 has 13 residues. Trimming shortened V by 2 bases and J by 9 bases, and 11 bases separated the two germline ends. The CDR3 bases are TGTGCCAGCAGCTTATCGGCAAATCCTGAGCAGTTCTTC. It translates to CASSLSANPEQFF. The full variable domain, with the rest looked up from reference TRBV7-9 and TRBJ2-1, is DTGVSQNPRHKITKRGQNVTFRCDPISEHNRLYWYRQTLGQGPEFLTYFQNEAQLEKSRLLSDRFSAERPKGSFSTLEIQRTEQGDSAMYLCASSLSANPEQFFGPGTRLTVL.